Sequencing of this TCR beta chain was carried out in a study of blood T cell repertoires in COVID-19. The germline V gene encodes CDR1 LGHDT and CDR2 YNNKEL (reference sequence). Trimming took 0 bases from V and 4 from J, leaving 7 bases between them. CDR3 length: 14 amino acids. Clones were read by immunoSEQ multiplex PCR, and TCRdb kept only the in-frame ones, dropping some. The profile covers about 200,000 clones, with around 80% appearing a single time and roughly 13% taken by the ten largest. What was sequenced was peripheral blood. The gene calls are TRBV3-1 (or the pseudogene TRBV3-2) and TRBJ2-1; D ambiguous. The source is a human donor in a cohort sampled during active COVID-19. The CDR3 DNA reads TGTGCCAGCAGCCAAGAAGTGAGGTACAATGAGCAGTTCTTC. Its translation: CASSQEVRYNEQFF.